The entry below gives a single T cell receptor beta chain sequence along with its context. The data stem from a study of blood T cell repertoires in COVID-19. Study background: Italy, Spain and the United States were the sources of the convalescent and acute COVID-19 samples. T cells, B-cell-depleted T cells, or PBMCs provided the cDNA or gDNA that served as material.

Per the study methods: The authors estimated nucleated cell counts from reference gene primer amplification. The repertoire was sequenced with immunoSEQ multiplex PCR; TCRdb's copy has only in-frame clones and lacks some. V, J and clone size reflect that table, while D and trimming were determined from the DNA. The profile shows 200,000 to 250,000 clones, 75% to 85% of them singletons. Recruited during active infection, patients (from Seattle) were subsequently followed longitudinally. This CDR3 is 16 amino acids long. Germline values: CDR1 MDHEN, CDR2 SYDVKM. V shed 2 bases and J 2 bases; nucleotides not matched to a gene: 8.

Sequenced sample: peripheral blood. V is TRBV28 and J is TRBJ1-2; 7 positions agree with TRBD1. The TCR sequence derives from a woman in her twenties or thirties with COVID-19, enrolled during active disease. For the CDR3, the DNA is TGTGCCAGCAGTTTAGTGACAGGGATATCGAACTATGGCTACACCTTC. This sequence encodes CASSLVTGISNYGYTF.